This TCR beta chain was documented in a study of blood T cell repertoires in COVID-19. Turning to the study itself: Specimens from acute and convalescent COVID-19 originated in the United States, Italy and Spain.

Produced via immunoSEQ multiplex PCR; TCRdb's table is partial and in-frame only. The table has approximately 29,000 clones, about nine tenths seen once. Germline assignment: CDR1 SEHNR and CDR2 FQNEAQ (reference sequence). This CDR3 has 18 amino acids. The junction had 4 bases not matched to a gene; V was cut back by 1 base and J by 0 bases. The receptor's source is a human donor with active COVID-19. The donor label of this sample is uncertain. The V call is TRBV7-9, the J call TRBJ2-3, with 13 bases fitting TRBD2. Input material: peripheral blood. The CDR3 DNA is TGTGCCAGCAGCTTAGGGACTAGCGGGAGACCTAGCACAGATACGCAGTATTTT. Translation: CASSLGTSGRPSTDTQYF.